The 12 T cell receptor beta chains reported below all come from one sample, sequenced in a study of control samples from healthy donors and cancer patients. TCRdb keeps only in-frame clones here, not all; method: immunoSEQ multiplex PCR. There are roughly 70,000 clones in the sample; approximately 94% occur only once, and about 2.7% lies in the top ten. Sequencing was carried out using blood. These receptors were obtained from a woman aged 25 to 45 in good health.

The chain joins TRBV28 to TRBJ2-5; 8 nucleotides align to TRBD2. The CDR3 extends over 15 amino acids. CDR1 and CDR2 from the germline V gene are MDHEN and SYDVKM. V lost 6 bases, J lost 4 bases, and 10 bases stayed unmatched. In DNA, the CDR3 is TGTGCCAGCAGCCCGGGAGGGGTATTAGGAGAGACCCAGTACTTC. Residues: CASSPGGVLGETQYF.

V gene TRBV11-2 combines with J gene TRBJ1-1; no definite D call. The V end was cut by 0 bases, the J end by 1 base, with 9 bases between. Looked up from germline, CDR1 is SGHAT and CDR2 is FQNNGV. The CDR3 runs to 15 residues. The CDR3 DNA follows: TGTGCCAGCAGCTTAGATGGTCGGTCGAACACTGAAGCTTTCTTT. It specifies CASSLDGRSNTEAFF.

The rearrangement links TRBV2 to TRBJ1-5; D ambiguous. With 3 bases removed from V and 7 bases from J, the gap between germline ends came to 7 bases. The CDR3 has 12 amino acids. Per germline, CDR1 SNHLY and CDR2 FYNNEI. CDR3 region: CASSDLWQPQHF. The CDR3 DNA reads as TGTGCCAGCAGTGATTTGTGGCAGCCCCAGCATTTT. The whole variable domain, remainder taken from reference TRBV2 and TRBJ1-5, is EPEVTQTPSHQVTQMGQEVILRCVPISNHLYFYWYRQILGQKVEFLVSFYNNEISEKSEIFDDQFSVERPDGSNFTLKIRSTKLEDSAMYFCASSDLWQPQHFGDGTRLSIL.

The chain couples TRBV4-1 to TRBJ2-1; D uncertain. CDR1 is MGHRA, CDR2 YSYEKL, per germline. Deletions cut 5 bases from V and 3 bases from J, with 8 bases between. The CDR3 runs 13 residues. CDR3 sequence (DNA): TGCGCCAGCAGCAGGACCAACTACAATGAGCAGTTCTTC. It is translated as CASSRTNYNEQFF.

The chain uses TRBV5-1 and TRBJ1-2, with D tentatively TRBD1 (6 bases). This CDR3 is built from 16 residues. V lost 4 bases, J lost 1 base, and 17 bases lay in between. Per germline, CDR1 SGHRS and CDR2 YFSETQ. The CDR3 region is CASSPELGTLNYGYTF. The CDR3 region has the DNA TGCGCCAGCAGCCCGGAGCTCGGGACACTTAACTATGGCTACACCTTC.

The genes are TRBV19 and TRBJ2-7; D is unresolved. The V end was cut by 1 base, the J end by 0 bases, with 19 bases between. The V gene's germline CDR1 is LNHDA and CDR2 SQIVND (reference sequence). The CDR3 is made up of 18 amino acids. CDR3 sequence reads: CASSIGSGQAIFSYEQYF. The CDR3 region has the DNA TGTGCCAGTAGTATAGGGTCGGGCCAGGCGATATTCTCCTACGAGCAGTACTTC. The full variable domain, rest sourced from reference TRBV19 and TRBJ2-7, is DGGITQSPKYLFRKEGQNVTLSCEQNLNHDAMYWYRQDPGQGLRLIYYSQIVNDFQKGDIAEGYSVSREKKESFPLTVTSAQKNPTAFYLCASSIGSGQAIFSYEQYFGPGTRLTVT.

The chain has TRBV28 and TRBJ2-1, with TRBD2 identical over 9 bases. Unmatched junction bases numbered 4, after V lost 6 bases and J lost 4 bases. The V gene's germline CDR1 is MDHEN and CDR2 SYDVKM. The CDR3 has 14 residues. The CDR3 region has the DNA TGTGCCAGCAGAGAGCTAGCGGGGTACAATGAGCAGTTCTTC. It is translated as CASRELAGYNEQFF.

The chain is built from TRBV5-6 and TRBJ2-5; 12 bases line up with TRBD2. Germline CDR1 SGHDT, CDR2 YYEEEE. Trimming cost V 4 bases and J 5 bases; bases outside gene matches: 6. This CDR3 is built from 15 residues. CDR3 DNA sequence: TGTGCCAGCAGCCCGGGACTAGCGGGTTGGGAGACCCAGTACTTC. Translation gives CASSPGLAGWETQYF.

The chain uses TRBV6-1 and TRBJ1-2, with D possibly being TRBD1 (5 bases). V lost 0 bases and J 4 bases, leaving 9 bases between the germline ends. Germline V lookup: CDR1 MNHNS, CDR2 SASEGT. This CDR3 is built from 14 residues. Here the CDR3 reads CASSEAGRVYGYTF. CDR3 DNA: TGTGCCAGCAGTGAAGCGGGCAGGGTCTATGGCTACACCTTC.

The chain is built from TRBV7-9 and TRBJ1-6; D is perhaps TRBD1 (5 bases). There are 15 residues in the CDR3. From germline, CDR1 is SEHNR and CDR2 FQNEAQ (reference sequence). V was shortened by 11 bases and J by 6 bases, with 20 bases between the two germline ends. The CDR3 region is CAVNPGGAPNSPLHF. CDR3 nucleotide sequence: TGTGCCGTAAACCCCGGGGGAGCACCTAATTCACCCCTCCACTTT.

Here the CDR3 DNA reads TGTGCCAGCAGCTTAAGAGAAGGCGGCTACACCTTC. Residues: CASSLREGGYTF. This chain connects TRBV5-4 to TRBJ1-2; D is unresolved. V was shortened by 2 bases and J by 8 bases, with 10 bases between the two germline ends. The length of the CDR3 is 12 residues. CDR1 is SGHNT and CDR2 is YYREEE in the germline V gene (reference sequence).

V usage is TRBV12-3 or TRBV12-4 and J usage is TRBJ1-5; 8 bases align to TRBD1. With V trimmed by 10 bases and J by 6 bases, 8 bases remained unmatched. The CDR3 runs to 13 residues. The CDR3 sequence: CATRTGQFQPQHF. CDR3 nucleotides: TGTGCCACTCGGACAGGGCAATTTCAGCCCCAGCATTTT.